This entry describes one TCR beta chain. The data are from a study of lymphopenia after photon versus proton radiotherapy. Sequencing used immunoSEQ multiplex PCR; TCRdb keeps in-frame clones, though not all of them. The sample lists some 42,000 clones, about four fifths seen once, with around 25% in the top ten. The CDR3 consists of 19 residues. The clonotype was recovered from an older woman with pancreatic cancer. The sequencing used peripheral blood, collected from a patient treated with proton-based radiotherapy. The chain uses TRBV21-1 and TRBJ2-3; the listed D gene, TRBD1, was not tested against the DNA. TRBV21-1 is designated a pseudogene. The DNA for the CDR3 is TGTGCCAGCAGCAATAATCGTATACGGACAGGGGAGAGCACAGATACGCAGTATTTT. Translating gives CASSNNRIRTGESTDTQYF.